Below are 22 T cell receptor beta chains sequenced from a single sample in a study of T cell changes during pregnancy in multiple sclerosis. Using immunoSEQ multiplex PCR, the repertoire was profiled, and TCRdb retains in-frame clones only, with some absent. The data show about 83,000 clones, 90% to 95% seen once. The specimen was peripheral blood, collected in the second trimester of pregnancy. The receptors derive from a female donor with multiple sclerosis, enrolled in a pregnancy study.

V is TRBV15 and J is TRBJ2-3; TRBD1 might be the D (6 bases). The germline CDR1 and CDR2 sequences are LNHNV and YYDKDF (reference sequence). The V and J ends lost 1 base and 3 bases respectively, with 11 bases between them. CDR3 length equals 15 residues. The CDR3 DNA follows: TGTGCCACCAGCAGAGGAATGGGGGCAACAGATACGCAGTATTTT. It encodes CATSRGMGATDTQYF.

V and J are TRBV7-9 and TRBJ1-4; 10 positions agree with TRBD1. CDR3 length equals 18 residues. V trimming: 6 bases; J trimming: 0 bases; junction bases outside the gene matches: 10. Germline-derived CDR1 and CDR2 are SEHNR and FQNEAQ (reference sequence). The CDR3 sequence is CASSFGQGGRATNEKLFF. In DNA form, the CDR3 reads TGTGCCAGCAGTTTTGGACAGGGGGGAAGGGCAACTAATGAAAAACTGTTTTTT.

The V call is TRBV29-1, the J call TRBJ2-7; TRBD2 agrees at 7 bases. With V trimmed by 7 bases and J by 11 bases, 20 bases remained unmatched. Germline V gene lookup returns CDR1 SQVTM and CDR2 ANQGSEA. The CDR3 length is 14 residues. The CDR3 protein is CSALTDLGLGDEYF. The CDR3 DNA sequence: TGCAGCGCTCTGACAGACCTCGGACTAGGGGATGAGTACTTC.

The rearrangement links TRBV29-1 to TRBJ2-1, with 7 positions matching TRBD1. Germline lookup yields CDR1 SQVTM and CDR2 ANQGSEA. V was pared by 5 bases and J by 0 bases, with 19 bases of the junction left unmatched. There are 19 residues in the CDR3. The CDR3 sequence is CSVYSNMYGRDSSYNEQFF. In DNA form, the CDR3 reads TGCAGCGTTTATAGTAATATGTATGGACGGGACAGCTCCTACAATGAGCAGTTCTTC.

The chain has TRBV30 and TRBJ2-5; 9 nucleotides match TRBD1. This CDR3 contains 15 residues. CDR1 and CDR2 (germline): GTSNPN, SVGIG (reference sequence). V was pared by 2 bases and J by 7 bases, with 11 bases of the junction left unmatched. As DNA, the CDR3 is TGTGCCTGGAGTTTCGCCGGGACAGGGACCGGGACCCAGTACTTC. Its protein is CAWSFAGTGTGTQYF.

The chain recombines TRBV11-2 with TRBJ1-1; 7 bases are shared with TRBD1. In germline, CDR1 is SGHAT, CDR2 FQNNGV. This CDR3 contains 14 residues. V lost 6 bases, J lost 6 bases, and 10 bases stayed unmatched. In DNA, the CDR3 is TGTGCCAGCAGACCCGACAGGGCCGGTCCTGAAGCTTTCTTT. Amino acid sequence: CASRPDRAGPEAFF.

V usage is TRBV28 and J usage is TRBJ2-2; a possible D gene is TRBD2 (5 bases). Germline assignment: CDR1 MDHEN and CDR2 SYDVKM. Trimming left V 6 bases short and J 6 bases short, with 14 bases between. The CDR3 totals 14 residues. The CDR3 spells CASRTTFPAGELFF. The CDR3 nucleotides read TGTGCCAGCAGGACTACCTTCCCGGCCGGGGAGCTGTTTTTT.

This clone was observed a single time. The chain is built from TRBV7-2 and TRBJ2-5; D possibly corresponds to TRBD2 (6 bases). There are 17 residues in the CDR3. Trimming pared 5 bases from V and 3 bases from J, leaving 22 bases between. Germline-derived CDR1 and CDR2 are SGHTA and FQGNSA. The CDR3 loop reads CASSLSSTGAREETQYF. In DNA, the CDR3 is TGTGCCAGCAGCCTTAGTTCAACGGGAGCTAGGGAAGAGACCCAGTACTTC.

The chain employs TRBV5-4 and TRBJ2-1; D ambiguous. CDR1 SGHNT and CDR2 YYREEE come from the germline V gene (reference sequence). The CDR3 has 13 residues. V was trimmed by 0 bases and J by 8 bases, leaving 9 bases between them. This CDR3 reads CASSLGLSYEQFF. In nucleotides, the CDR3 is TGTGCCAGCAGCTTGGGTCTTAGTTATGAGCAGTTCTTC.

The gene calls are TRBV5-5 and TRBJ1-1; D not certain. CDR1 is SGHKS and CDR2 is YYEKEE in the germline V gene (reference sequence). V dropped 3 bases and J dropped 0 bases, with 12 bases sitting between them. CDR3 size: 15 residues. The CDR3, as DNA: TGTGCCAGCAGCTCAGTTTTGGTAATGAACACTGAAGCTTTCTTT. This codes for CASSSVLVMNTEAFF.

This chain joins TRBV7-2 and TRBJ2-7, with D perhaps matching TRBD1 (5 bases). V was trimmed by 1 base and J by 0 bases, leaving 10 bases between them. The CDR3 length is 15 residues. Looked up from germline, CDR1 is SGHTA and CDR2 is FQGNSA. The CDR3 DNA is TGTGCCAGCAGCTTAGGACAGAGGAGCTCCTACGAGCAGTACTTC. Translating gives CASSLGQRSSYEQYF.

This chain joins TRBV18 and TRBJ1-5; 7 nucleotides match TRBD1. CDR1 and CDR2 (germline): KGHSH, LQKENI. CDR3 length equals 15 residues. The ends lost 5 bases at V and 2 bases at J; junction bases unmatched: 6. CDR3 DNA sequence: TGTGCCAGCTCAGCCGGGCAGGGGGGCAATCAGCCCCAGCATTTT. It is translated as CASSAGQGGNQPQHF.

This chain uses TRBV5-4 with TRBJ2-4; perhaps TRBD1 as D (6 bases). The V and J ends lost 4 bases and 1 base respectively, with 6 bases between them. CDR1 and CDR2 from the germline V gene are SGHNT and YYREEE (reference sequence). This CDR3 spans 13 amino acids. In DNA form, the CDR3 reads TGTGCCAGCAGCCAGGGGGCCAAAAACATTCAGTACTTC. Translation: CASSQGAKNIQYF.

The rearrangement links TRBV6-5 to TRBJ1-1; TRBD1 matches at 11 bases. The CDR3 extends over 14 amino acids. Looked up from germline, CDR1 is MNHEY and CDR2 is SVGAGI. V trimming: 7 bases; J trimming: 11 bases; junction bases outside the gene matches: 12. The DNA for the CDR3 is TGTGCCAGCACTCGGACAGGGGGCGCCGCGGGGGCTTTCTTT. Translation: CASTRTGGAAGAFF.

This chain connects TRBV4-1 to TRBJ2-3, with TRBD2 matching 13 bases. Germline CDR1 reads MGHRA; CDR2 reads YSYEKL. This CDR3 has 17 residues. V shed 8 bases, J shed 1 base, and the junction held 9 bases outside the gene matches. The CDR3: CASYGTSGMSGTDTQYF. Here the CDR3 DNA reads TGCGCCAGCTACGGGACTAGCGGGATGTCGGGCACAGATACGCAGTATTTT.

V gene TRBV9 combines with J gene TRBJ1-2; D perhaps matches TRBD1 (6 bases). Germline V lookup: CDR1 SGDLS, CDR2 YYNGEE. CDR3 length equals 13 residues. The V end was cut by 2 bases, the J end by 8 bases, with 13 bases between. The CDR3 coding sequence is TGTGCCAGCAGCGTCCCGGGGGGCAGGGGCTACACCTTC. Encoded protein: CASSVPGGRGYTF. The whole variable domain, filled in from reference TRBV9 and TRBJ1-2, reads DSGVTQTPKHLITATGQRVTLRCSPRSGDLSVYWYQQSLDQGLQFLIQYYNGEERAKGNILERFSAQQFPDLHSELNLSSLELGDSALYFCASSVPGGRGYTFGSGTRLTVV.

The CDR3 here is CASSLRDRGRGAFF. The CDR3 nucleotides are TGTGCCAGCAGCCTTCGGGACAGGGGGCGAGGAGCTTTCTTT. The chain uses TRBV9 and TRBJ1-1, with 12 bases aligning to TRBD1. CDR3 length: 14 amino acids. V lost 4 bases and J lost 10; bases outside the gene matches: 8. Germline CDR1 reads SGDLS; CDR2 reads YYNGEE.

This chain uses TRBV4-1 with TRBJ2-3; 9 nucleotides agree with TRBD2. The CDR3 runs 15 residues. Trimming cost V 5 bases and J 1 base; bases outside gene matches: 4. Germline V CDR1 and CDR2: MGHRA, YSYEKL. Here the CDR3 DNA reads TGCGCCAGCAGCGAACGGACTAGCGGCACAGATACGCAGTATTTT. It yields the protein CASSERTSGTDTQYF.

The chain combines TRBV30 with TRBJ2-1, with D possibly matching TRBD2 (5 bases). The V end was cut by 0 bases, the J end by 5 bases, with 14 bases between. Germline V gene lookup returns CDR1 GTSNPN and CDR2 SVGIG (reference sequence). CDR3 length equals 15 residues. The CDR3 loop reads CAWSVNPSSHNEQFF. The CDR3 DNA sequence: TGTGCCTGGAGTGTAAACCCTAGCAGCCACAATGAGCAGTTCTTC.

The count of this clone is one. The V and J genes are TRBV7-8 and TRBJ1-1; 8 nucleotides line up with TRBD1. Losses at the gene ends were 1 base for V and 3 bases for J; bases not matched to a gene: 4. The germline V gene has CDR1 SGHVS and CDR2 FQNEAQ. CDR3 length equals 15 residues. This chain's CDR3 is CASSLGQGLYTEAFF. The CDR3 DNA is TGTGCCAGCAGCTTAGGACAGGGGTTGTACACTGAAGCTTTCTTT.

The V gene is TRBV4-2, the J gene TRBJ1-5, with D uncertain. The CDR3 has 14 amino acids. Deletions cut 0 bases from V and 2 bases from J, with 5 bases between. The V gene's germline CDR1 is LGHNA and CDR2 YNFKEQ. The CDR3 loop is CASSQDRGNQPQHF. The CDR3 DNA reads TGTGCCAGCAGCCAAGATCGGGGCAATCAGCCCCAGCATTTT.

The rearrangement joins TRBV7-2 to TRBJ1-5, with no clear D. CDR1 is SGHTA and CDR2 is FQGNSA in the germline V gene. CDR3 length equals 15 residues. Trimming shortened V by 0 bases and J by 1 base, and 7 bases separated the two germline ends. CDR3 bases: TGTGCCAGCAGCTTAGCCGCGGGAAGCAATCAGCCCCAGCATTTT. Translating gives CASSLAAGSNQPQHF.